These T cell receptor beta chains were read from a single sample in a study of cytomegalovirus exposure and HLA in healthy donors. TCRdb's copy holds only in-frame clones and misses some; the assay was immunoSEQ multiplex PCR. In the table there are about 160,000 clones, 80% of which are singletons. Sequenced sample: PBMCs. The receptors derive from a man in his thirties or forties in good health and CMV-seronegative. The CDR3 runs from the conserved cysteine through the conserved F or W. D genes are given only for firm matches. The listing skips clone size in some rows; elsewhere it reads once, few, many or a size class.

j_call: TRBJ2-7
clone_size: -
cdr3_length: 15
v_call: TRBV18
d_call: TRBD1
cdr3_aa: CASASRDSNSYEQYF
cdr3_nt: TGTGCCAGCGCGAGCCGGGACAGCAACTCCTACGAGCAGTACTTC

j_call: TRBJ2-7
clone_size: once
cdr3_length: 15
v_call: TRBV4-3
d_call: TRBD2
cdr3_aa: CASSQVSGGTYEQYF
cdr3_nt: TGCGCCAGCAGCCAAGTATCCGGGGGGACCTACGAGCAGTACTTC

j_call: TRBJ1-5
clone_size: few
cdr3_length: 16
v_call: TRBV28
d_call: -
cdr3_aa: CASSPRGGGGNQPQHF
cdr3_nt: TGTGCCAGCAGTCCGAGGGGAGGCGGTGGCAATCAGCCCCAGCATTTT

j_call: TRBJ2-7
clone_size: -
cdr3_length: 15
v_call: TRBV7-2
d_call: TRBD1
cdr3_aa: CASSAHRDRDYEQYF
cdr3_nt: TGTGCCAGCAGTGCCCACCGCGACAGGGACTACGAGCAGTACTTC

j_call: TRBJ2-7
clone_size: -
cdr3_length: 17
v_call: TRBV18
d_call: TRBD2
cdr3_aa: CASSPRKRGGNRYEQYF
cdr3_nt: TGTGCCAGCTCACCACGGAAGCGGGGGGGCAATCGGTACGAGCAGTACTTC

j_call: TRBJ2-5
clone_size: -
cdr3_length: 15
v_call: TRBV2
d_call: TRBD2
cdr3_aa: CASRRLAGGQETQYF
cdr3_nt: TGTGCCAGCAGACGACTAGCGGGGGGCCAAGAGACCCAGTACTTC

j_call: TRBJ2-7
clone_size: -
cdr3_length: 16
v_call: TRBV7-2
d_call: -
cdr3_aa: CASSLAGAGPSYEQYF
cdr3_nt: TGTGCCAGCAGCTTAGCGGGGGCGGGCCCATCCTACGAGCAGTACTTC

j_call: TRBJ2-3
clone_size: -
cdr3_length: 15
v_call: TRBV10-3
d_call: TRBD1
cdr3_aa: CAISEGRGSTDTQYF
cdr3_nt: TGTGCCATCAGTGAGGGCAGGGGGAGCACAGATACGCAGTATTTT

j_call: TRBJ2-7
clone_size: -
cdr3_length: 13
v_call: TRBV19
d_call: TRBD1
cdr3_aa: CATGTGGFDEQYF
cdr3_nt: TGTGCCACGGGGACAGGGGGCTTCGACGAGCAGTACTTC

j_call: TRBJ2-1
clone_size: -
cdr3_length: 11
v_call: TRBV6-5
d_call: -
cdr3_aa: CASKDSLEQFF
cdr3_nt: TGTGCCAGCAAGGACTCCCTAGAGCAGTTCTTC

j_call: TRBJ2-2
clone_size: few
cdr3_length: 16
v_call: TRBV6-5
d_call: -
cdr3_aa: CASSYTGGPNTGELFF
cdr3_nt: TGTGCCAGCAGTTACACCGGGGGACCGAACACCGGGGAGCTGTTTTTT

j_call: TRBJ2-1
clone_size: few
cdr3_length: 15
v_call: TRBV7-9
d_call: TRBD2
cdr3_aa: CASSVGTSGYNEQFF
cdr3_nt: TGTGCCAGCAGCGTCGGGACTAGCGGTTACAATGAGCAGTTCTTC

j_call: TRBJ1-6
clone_size: -
cdr3_length: 19
v_call: TRBV27
d_call: TRBD1
cdr3_aa: CASSPDAVPRGLYNSPLHF
cdr3_nt: TGTGCCAGCAGTCCAGACGCCGTTCCCAGGGGGCTCTATAATTCACCCCTCCATTTT

j_call: TRBJ1-1
clone_size: -
cdr3_length: 15
v_call: TRBV6-5
d_call: -
cdr3_aa: CASSYSGGSNTEAFF
cdr3_nt: TGTGCCAGCAGTTACTCGGGGGGGTCCAACACTGAAGCTTTCTTT

j_call: TRBJ2-5
clone_size: -
cdr3_length: 13
v_call: TRBV30
d_call: -
cdr3_aa: CAWSGGGPETQYF
cdr3_nt: TGTGCCTGGAGCGGCGGAGGTCCGGAGACCCAGTACTTC

j_call: TRBJ1-1
clone_size: few
cdr3_length: 15
v_call: TRBV6-6
d_call: TRBD1
cdr3_aa: CASSYPPTGQDEAFF
cdr3_nt: TGTGCCAGCAGTTACCCTCCGACAGGGCAGGATGAAGCTTTCTTT

j_call: TRBJ2-3
clone_size: few
cdr3_length: 15
v_call: TRBV19
d_call: -
cdr3_aa: CASSTQETSTDTQYF
cdr3_nt: TGTGCCAGTAGTACACAGGAGACTAGCACAGATACGCAGTATTTT

j_call: TRBJ2-3
clone_size: -
cdr3_length: 15
v_call: TRBV19
d_call: -
cdr3_aa: CASAPGAFSTDTQYF
cdr3_nt: TGTGCCAGCGCCCCCGGAGCCTTTAGCACAGATACGCAGTATTTT

j_call: TRBJ2-7
clone_size: -
cdr3_length: 15
v_call: TRBV5-4
d_call: TRBD2
cdr3_aa: CASSLSSGSLYEQYF
cdr3_nt: TGTGCCAGCAGCTTGAGTAGCGGGAGTCTCTACGAGCAGTACTTC

j_call: TRBJ1-5
clone_size: once
cdr3_length: 15
v_call: TRBV7-2
d_call: TRBD1
cdr3_aa: CASSFGQGHGQPQHF
cdr3_nt: TGTGCCAGCAGCTTTGGACAGGGGCATGGGCAGCCCCAGCATTTT

j_call: TRBJ2-3
clone_size: -
cdr3_length: 18
v_call: TRBV10-3
d_call: TRBD2
cdr3_aa: CAISAGTSGSQGTDTQYF
cdr3_nt: TGTGCCATCAGCGCTGGGACTAGCGGGAGCCAGGGCACAGATACGCAGTATTTT

j_call: TRBJ2-1
clone_size: once
cdr3_length: 15
v_call: TRBV28
d_call: TRBD2
cdr3_aa: CASSSTQGLDNEQFF
cdr3_nt: TGTGCCAGCAGTTCCACCCAGGGACTAGACAATGAGCAGTTCTTC

j_call: TRBJ2-2
clone_size: -
cdr3_length: 15
v_call: TRBV5-1
d_call: TRBD1
cdr3_aa: CASSPGTGVTGELFF
cdr3_nt: TGCGCCAGCAGCCCTGGGACAGGGGTCACCGGGGAGCTGTTTTTT

j_call: TRBJ1-1
clone_size: few
cdr3_length: 14
v_call: TRBV30
d_call: -
cdr3_aa: CAWSPEVRGTEAFF
cdr3_nt: TGTGCCTGGAGCCCAGAGGTCAGGGGCACTGAAGCTTTCTTT

j_call: TRBJ1-2
clone_size: -
cdr3_length: 13
v_call: TRBV7-9
d_call: -
cdr3_aa: CASSERFAEGYTF
cdr3_nt: TGTGCCAGCAGCGAAAGGTTTGCGGAGGGCTACACCTTC

j_call: TRBJ2-1
clone_size: -
cdr3_length: 16
v_call: TRBV27
d_call: TRBD1
cdr3_aa: CASSPLTGGSYNEQFF
cdr3_nt: TGTGCCAGCAGTCCACTGACAGGGGGCTCCTACAATGAGCAGTTCTTC

j_call: TRBJ2-7
clone_size: -
cdr3_length: 14
v_call: TRBV2
d_call: -
cdr3_aa: CAGRTDQSPYEQYF
cdr3_nt: TGTGCCGGTCGGACAGATCAATCACCCTACGAGCAGTACTTC

j_call: TRBJ2-7
clone_size: -
cdr3_length: 11
v_call: TRBV27
d_call: -
cdr3_aa: CASSSPYEQYF
cdr3_nt: TGTGCCAGCAGCTCCCCCTACGAGCAGTACTTC

j_call: TRBJ2-5
clone_size: -
cdr3_length: 12
v_call: TRBV28
d_call: -
cdr3_aa: CASRGVQETQYF
cdr3_nt: TGTGCCAGCAGGGGCGTACAAGAGACCCAGTACTTC

j_call: TRBJ1-3
clone_size: -
cdr3_length: 12
v_call: TRBV11-1
d_call: -
cdr3_aa: CASSTIGNTIYF
cdr3_nt: TGTGCCAGCAGCACAATCGGAAACACCATATATTTT

j_call: TRBJ2-7
clone_size: few
cdr3_length: 16
v_call: TRBV27
d_call: TRBD2
cdr3_aa: CASSPSLAEVGYEQYF
cdr3_nt: TGTGCCAGCAGTCCCTCACTAGCGGAGGTGGGCTACGAGCAGTACTTC

j_call: TRBJ2-1
clone_size: -
cdr3_length: 14
v_call: TRBV7-3
d_call: -
cdr3_aa: CASSLGGPYNEQFF
cdr3_nt: TGTGCCAGCAGCTTGGGGGGACCCTACAATGAGCAGTTCTTC

j_call: TRBJ1-6
clone_size: -
cdr3_length: 13
v_call: TRBV30
d_call: -
cdr3_aa: CACRTDTNSPLHF
cdr3_nt: TGTGCCTGCCGTACTGACACAAATTCACCCCTCCACTTT

j_call: TRBJ2-7
clone_size: -
cdr3_length: 15
v_call: TRBV6-1
d_call: TRBD2
cdr3_aa: CATAYVEAGGGEQYF
cdr3_nt: TGTGCCACCGCCTATGTGGAAGCGGGAGGTGGCGAGCAGTACTTC

j_call: TRBJ1-1
clone_size: -
cdr3_length: 13
v_call: TRBV19
d_call: TRBD1
cdr3_aa: CASSRQGNTEAFF
cdr3_nt: TGTGCCAGTAGTCGACAGGGGAACACTGAAGCTTTCTTT

j_call: TRBJ2-3
clone_size: once
cdr3_length: 15
v_call: TRBV10-3
d_call: -
cdr3_aa: CAISEMWERTDTQYF
cdr3_nt: TGTGCCATCAGTGAAATGTGGGAGCGCACAGATACGCAGTATTTT

j_call: TRBJ1-1
clone_size: few
cdr3_length: 14
v_call: TRBV7-9
d_call: TRBD1
cdr3_aa: CASIRDRGLTEAFF
cdr3_nt: TGTGCCAGCATCCGGGACAGGGGGCTCACTGAAGCTTTCTTT

j_call: TRBJ2-5
clone_size: -
cdr3_length: 15
v_call: TRBV5-1
d_call: TRBD2
cdr3_aa: CASSGTSGVQETQYF
cdr3_nt: TGCGCCAGCAGCGGGACTAGCGGAGTCCAAGAGACCCAGTACTTC

j_call: TRBJ2-7
clone_size: -
cdr3_length: 14
v_call: TRBV29-1
d_call: -
cdr3_aa: CSVAPTQEPYEQYF
cdr3_nt: TGCAGCGTTGCCCCCACCCAGGAACCCTACGAGCAGTACTTC

j_call: TRBJ2-7
clone_size: -
cdr3_length: 13
v_call: TRBV28
d_call: -
cdr3_aa: CASSNGGHHEQYF
cdr3_nt: TGTGCCAGCAGTAACGGGGGGCATCACGAGCAGTACTTC

j_call: TRBJ1-4
clone_size: few
cdr3_length: 14
v_call: TRBV5-1
d_call: -
cdr3_aa: CASRPQASNEKLFF
cdr3_nt: TGCGCCAGCCGACCACAGGCGTCTAATGAAAAACTGTTTTTT